A selection of T cell receptor beta chains follows, all from one sample in a study of early T cells in non-severe SARS-CoV-2 infection. TCRdb reprocessed the 5' RACE reads via MiXCR and lists one record per CDR3 protein. The sample lists roughly 80,000 distinct CDR3 sequences, approximately 11% seen once, with 12% in the top ten. Specimen: whole blood, collected at baseline. The receptors were gathered from an adult who was a healthcare worker with PCR-confirmed SARS-CoV-2 infection or an uninfected control (not recorded which). Each CDR3 is given with its conserved first and last residue. A D gene is named only where the DNA matches it firmly. Rows may omit the clone size; those that give it use once, few, many or a size class.

J gene,D gene,clone size,V gene,CDR3 protein,CDR3 DNA
TRBJ1-3,NA,many,TRBV6-2/TRBV6-3,CASSHRATIRTAQSGNTIYF,TGTGCCAGCAGCCACCGGGCCACGATCCGGACAGCTCAATCTGGAAACACCATATATTTT
TRBJ1-2,NA,many,TRBV3-1,CASSLRGNYGYTF,TGTGCCAGCAGCCTTAGGGGCAACTATGGCTACACCTTC
TRBJ1-5,TRBD1,many,TRBV27,CASSWGTGDQPQHF,TGTGCCAGCAGTTGGGGGACAGGGGATCAGCCCCAGCATTTT
TRBJ1-4,TRBD1,few,TRBV5-4,CASSPQGLEEKLFF,TGTGCCAGCAGCCCACAGGGGCTGGAGGAAAAACTGTTTTTT
TRBJ1-3,TRBD1,NA,TRBV29-1,CSVETTTGTVSENTIYF,TGCAGCGTTGAAACCACCACAGGGACAGTTTCGGAAAACACCATATATTTT
TRBJ2-3,TRBD2,many,TRBV29-1,CSVLGAGDTDTQYF,TGCAGCGTTCTAGGAGCGGGAGATACAGATACGCAGTATTTT
TRBJ1-1,TRBD1,many,TRBV29-1,CSVRDRGVGAFF,TGCAGCGTCCGAGACAGGGGTGTCGGAGCTTTCTTT
TRBJ2-1,NA,NA,TRBV12-3/TRBV12-4,CASRLVGGPYNEQFF,TGTGCCAGCAGGCTGGTGGGGGGACCCTACAATGAGCAGTTCTTC
TRBJ1-2,TRBD1,few,TRBV28,CASSPFNGQGGYGYTF,TGTGCCAGCAGCCCCTTCAACGGACAGGGCGGCTATGGCTACACCTTC
TRBJ2-3,TRBD2,NA,TRBV10-2,CASSEQTSGTHSTDTQYF,TGCGCCAGCAGTGAGCAGACTAGCGGTACTCATAGCACAGATACGCAGTATTTT
TRBJ1-5,TRBD1,NA,TRBV20-1,CSAIRDRVNQPQHF,TGCAGTGCTATTCGGGACAGGGTGAATCAGCCCCAGCATTTT
TRBJ2-3,NA,few,TRBV4-2,CASSQEPGAPSTDTQYF,TGTGCCAGCAGCCAAGAACCTGGAGCCCCTAGCACAGATACGCAGTATTTT
TRBJ1-2,TRBD1,NA,TRBV7-3,CASSLMTGFGYTF,TGTGCCAGCAGCTTAATGACAGGGTTTGGCTACACCTTC
TRBJ2-1,NA,many,TRBV6-2/TRBV6-3,CASSRGNEQFF,TGTGCCAGCTCTCGAGGGAATGAGCAGTTCTTC